These 21 T cell receptor beta chains were all obtained from the same sample, sequenced in a study of metastatic and nonmetastatic thyroid tumors. Patients underwent thyroid surgery, and none had received any treatment before it. TCRdb reanalyzed the PCR reads via MiXCR. The table has roughly 75,000 clones, about 12% seen once. Sequencing was performed on tumor tissue. The receptors come from a female donor with papillary thyroid cancer or a benign thyroid nodule (not recorded which). Some clones in this sample may be carry-over from other donors' samples.

This clone was picked up a small number of times. A read error may explain this, as a much larger clone is one base away. This chain connects TRBV7-8 to TRBJ1-5; D gene unclear. The CDR3 runs 12 residues. The V end was cut by 3 bases, the J end by 5 bases, with 5 bases between. CDR1 and CDR2 (germline): SGHVS, FQNEAQ. CDR3 sequence (DNA): TGTGCCAGCAGCTTCACCGATCAGCCCCAGCATTTT. This gives the protein CASSFTDQPQHF.

This clone was detected ten times or more. The chain links TRBV27 to TRBJ1-2, with 7 positions matching TRBD1. This CDR3 has 16 amino acids. Germline-derived CDR1 and CDR2 are MNHEY and SMNVEV (reference sequence). J lost 5 bases, V lost 6 bases, and 15 bases had no gene match. The CDR3 nucleotides are TGTGCCAGCAGCTTTCACAGGGGTACTCCGGGATATGGCTACACCTTC. Amino acids: CASSFHRGTPGYGYTF.

This clone was counted at least ten times. The chain links TRBV2 to TRBJ2-3, with D perhaps matching TRBD1 or TRBD2 (6 bases each). Trimming took 4 bases from V and 6 from J, leaving 11 bases between them. The CDR3 length is 13 residues. The germline CDR1 and CDR2 sequences are SNHLY and FYNNEI. The CDR3 loop is CASSVKGGDTQYF. CDR3 in DNA: TGTGCCAGCAGTGTTAAAGGGGGGGATACGCAGTATTTT.

This clone was seen many times. This chain connects TRBV27 to TRBJ2-3; the D gene is possibly TRBD2 (6 bases). Germline assignment: CDR1 MNHEY and CDR2 SMNVEV (reference sequence). This CDR3 is built from 13 residues. V was shortened by 8 bases and J by 4 bases, with 13 bases between the two germline ends. CDR3: CASGPSGADTQYF. The CDR3, as DNA: TGTGCCAGCGGCCCGTCGGGAGCAGATACGCAGTATTTT.

This clone was seen many times. V and J are TRBV6-1 and TRBJ2-7, with 9 nucleotides matching TRBD1. Germline loops: CDR1 MNHNS, CDR2 SASEGT. The CDR3 is 16 amino acids. The junction had 13 bases not matched to a gene; V was cut back by 5 bases and J by 5 bases. The CDR3 loop is CASSTTHRGLWDEQYF. The CDR3 DNA sequence: TGTGCCAGCAGTACTACACACAGGGGGCTTTGGGACGAGCAGTACTTC.

Concerning this clone itself: Given a much more abundant clone one base away, this may be a read error. The rearrangement links TRBV6-5 to TRBJ2-5; the D call may be TRBD1 or TRBD2 (5 bases each). The CDR3 consists of 13 residues. Looked up from germline, CDR1 is MNHEY and CDR2 is SVGAGI. CDR3 sequence (DNA): TGTGCCAGCAGTTACTCGGTGGGGGAGACCAAGTACTTC. It yields the protein CASSYSVGETKYF.

Comments on this clone: This clone may be a read error of a much larger clone one base away. This rearrangement joins TRBV7-3 to TRBJ2-1, with D unclear. Germline CDR1 and CDR2: SGHTA and FQGTGA. Trimming cost V 5 bases and J 7 bases, with 6 bases left between them. This CDR3 spans 11 amino acids. The CDR3 DNA sequence: TGTGCCAGCAGCCAAGTGAATGAGCAGTTCTTC. Its protein is CASSQVNEQFF.

Details on this clone: One base away lies a much larger clone, so this may be a sequencing read error. The chain joins TRBV7-9 to TRBJ1-5, with a possible D match to TRBD1 (5 bases). Trimming pared 5 bases from V and 4 bases from J, leaving 15 bases between. The CDR3 runs to 15 residues. Germline lookup yields CDR1 SEHNR and CDR2 FQNEAQ (reference sequence). The CDR3 loop reads CASSRTWGLNQPQHF. For the CDR3, the DNA is TGTGCCAGCAGCCGAACATGGGGCCTTAATCAGCCCCAGCATTTT.

This clone came up many times. The chain employs TRBV12-3 or TRBV12-4 and TRBJ1-5; D might be TRBD1 (6 bases). The CDR3 loop spans 15 amino acids. Trimming cost V 6 bases and J 2 bases, with 14 bases left between them. The CDR3 DNA reads TGTGCCAGCAGACCCGATAGGGGGGGCAATCAGCCCCAGCATTTT. It is translated as CASRPDRGGNQPQHF.

This clone has more than one count but fewer than ten. A much bigger clone sits one base away, suggesting this may be a read error. Other DNA sequences within the sample encode an identical CDR3. V and J are TRBV29-1 and TRBJ2-7; 8 positions match TRBD2. The V gene end was trimmed by 7 bases and the J gene end by 0 bases; junction bases not matched to a gene: 14. Germline V lookup: CDR1 SQVTM, CDR2 ANQGSEA. The CDR3 has 16 residues. CDR3 in amino acids: CSATGYGTSGSYEQYF. The CDR3 DNA reads as TGCAGCGCTACTGGATACGGTACTAGCGGCTCCTACGAGCAGTACTTC.

This clone came up many times. The same CDR3 is also encoded by other DNA sequences in this sample. The chain employs TRBV6-4 and TRBJ1-2; unclear D gene. The CDR3 contains 11 residues. Germline lookup yields CDR1 MRHNA and CDR2 SNTAGT. Trimming removed 6 bases from V and 8 bases from J, with 10 bases in between. Written as DNA, the CDR3 is TGTGCCAGCAGGGGGTTTACGGGCTACACCTTC. Translating it yields CASRGFTGYTF.

With respect to this clone: This may be a read error: a much more frequent sequence differs by one nucleotide. DNA for the CDR3: TGTGCCAGCATCCCTTACTACGAGCAGTACTTC. Protein product: CASIPYYEQYF. V is TRBV6-1 and J is TRBJ2-7; the D is unclear. Per germline, CDR1 MNHNS and CDR2 SASEGT. V was trimmed by 7 bases and J by 3 bases, leaving 7 bases between them. The CDR3 extends over 11 amino acids.

About this clone itself: This may come from a read error, since a much larger clone is one base off. This chain links TRBV20-1 with TRBJ2-1; no firm D call. The germline V gene has CDR1 DFQATT and CDR2 SNEGSKA (reference sequence). This CDR3 is 15 amino acids long. V lost 6 bases and J 6 bases, leaving 21 bases between the germline ends. The CDR3 nucleotides read TGCAGTGCCGGAGCCGGAGTGTTTAACGGCAATGAGCAGTTCTTC. As protein: CSAGAGVFNGNEQFF.

This clone was seen more than once but under ten times. This may be a read error, as it is one base from a much larger clone. The chain carries TRBV5-6 and TRBJ2-2; no firm D call. CDR1 is SGHDT and CDR2 is YYEEEE in the germline V gene. CDR3 size: 16 residues. Trimming removed 1 base at V and 5 bases at J, with 15 bases between. DNA of the CDR3: TGTGCCAGCAGCTTGAAGTGGGGTCGGGTTACCGGGGAGCTGTTTTTT. It yields the protein CASSLKWGRVTGELFF.

This clone was picked up many times. The J gene is TRBJ2-3, the V gene TRBV19; D call uncertain. The CDR3 contains 14 residues. Germline-derived CDR1 and CDR2 are LNHDA and SQIVND (reference sequence). V was shortened by 3 bases and J by 0 bases, with 7 bases between the two germline ends. The chain's CDR3 is CASSIGGSTDTQYF. The DNA of the CDR3 is TGTGCCAGTAGTATCGGTGGTAGCACAGATACGCAGTATTTT.

This clone was detected a few times. Just one base apart from a much larger clone, this may be a read error. The rearrangement links TRBV5-1 to TRBJ2-3; no clear D. Germline V gene lookup returns CDR1 SGHRS and CDR2 YFSETQ. Trimming cost V 6 bases and J 2 bases, with 16 bases left between them. This CDR3 is 15 amino acids long. CDR3 sequence (DNA): TGCGCCAGCATTCCGGATGGTTCTATCACAGATACGCAGTATTTT. Residues: CASIPDGSITDTQYF.

This clone was seen at least ten times. The chain combines TRBV11-2 with TRBJ2-3, with 13 nucleotides matching TRBD2. Germline CDR1 reads SGHAT; CDR2 reads FQNNGV. V lost 1 base, J lost 6 bases, and 4 bases stayed unmatched. CDR3 length: 16 amino acids. CDR3 region: CASSLGTSGGIDTQYF. DNA of the CDR3: TGTGCCAGCAGCTTAGGGACTAGCGGGGGAATTGATACGCAGTATTTT.

The CDR3 region has the DNA TGCAGCGTTGCTAGTCGCGGGATGTCCTACGAGCAGTACTTC. It is translated as CSVASRGMSYEQYF. V gene TRBV29-1 combines with J gene TRBJ2-7; D possibly corresponds to TRBD2 (6 bases). The CDR3 sequence is 14 residues long. The V and J ends lost 4 bases and 1 base respectively, with 14 bases between them. Germline CDR1 reads SQVTM; CDR2 reads ANQGSEA.

This clone was counted ten times or more. The chain has TRBV5-1 and TRBJ2-2, with D maybe TRBD2 (6 bases). There are 13 residues in the CDR3. Trimming stripped 5 bases from V and 4 bases from J, with 9 bases between. Per the germline V gene, CDR1 is SGHRS and CDR2 is YFSETQ. The CDR3 sequence: CASRWGGTGELFF. The CDR3 coding sequence is TGCGCCAGCAGATGGGGAGGCACCGGGGAGCTGTTTTTT.

This clone was detected ten times or more. The chain employs TRBV29-1 and TRBJ1-2; D gene ambiguous. Trimming shortened V by 1 base and J by 7 bases, and 7 bases separated the two germline ends. The germline gives CDR1 SQVTM, CDR2 ANQGSEA. The CDR3 is 11 amino acids. CDR3 bases: TGCAGCGTTGAAGCTGGGGTTGGCTACACCTTC. Its translation: CSVEAGVGYTF.

This clone was seen ten or more times. The rearrangement uses TRBV3-1 and TRBJ2-1, with D tentatively TRBD2 (5 bases). This CDR3 is 15 amino acids long. The ends were cut back, 0 bases at V and 5 bases at J, with 11 bases in the middle. The germline gives CDR1 LGHDT, CDR2 YNNKEL (reference sequence). The CDR3 sequence: CASSQDLIGNNEQFF. The CDR3 DNA sequence: TGTGCCAGCAGCCAAGATCTGATCGGGAACAATGAGCAGTTCTTC.